One and the same sample provided the 32 T cell receptor beta chains below, sequenced in a study of early T cells in non-severe SARS-CoV-2 infection. TCRdb passed the 5' RACE reads through MiXCR, listing each CDR3 protein once. The table shows about 84,000 distinct CDR3 sequences, with 12% occurring only once. Sequencing was performed on whole blood. The origin of the receptors is an adult who was a healthcare worker with PCR-confirmed SARS-CoV-2 infection or an uninfected control (not recorded which).

This clonotype was observed many times. The chain recombines TRBV4-2 with TRBJ2-5; 10 bases are shared with TRBD2. Germline V gene data show CDR1 as LGHNA and CDR2 as YNFKEQ. Trimming at V came to 4 bases and at J to 5 bases, leaving 13 bases not matched to a gene. The CDR3 has 17 amino acids. The CDR3 reads CASSRLAGGLDPETQYF. In DNA form, the CDR3 reads TGTGCCAGCAGCCGATTAGCGGGAGGCCTCGACCCGGAGACCCAGTACTTC.

In this sample, this clonotype turned up many times. This chain links TRBV7-9 with TRBJ2-3; the D gene is possibly TRBD1 (5 bases). Germline lookup yields CDR1 SEHNR and CDR2 FQNEAQ (reference sequence). The ends were cut back, 5 bases at V and 2 bases at J, with 8 bases in the middle. This CDR3 comprises 13 residues. The CDR3 DNA reads TGTGCCAGCAGCGACAGATCCACAGATACGCAGTATTTT. It is translated as CASSDRSTDTQYF.

The genes are TRBV10-3 and TRBJ2-2, with 10 positions matching TRBD1. This CDR3 comprises 15 residues. V gave up 6 bases and J gave up 0 bases; unmatched junction bases: 1. Germline assignment: CDR1 ENHRY and CDR2 SYGVKD. The CDR3 DNA follows: TGTGCCATCAGCGGACAGGGGGCGAACACCGGGGAGCTGTTTTTT. Translating gives CAISGQGANTGELFF.

This clonotype was seen ten or more times. This rearrangement joins TRBV7-9 to TRBJ2-1; 7 positions match TRBD1. V lost 5 bases to trimming and J lost 0 bases; unmatched junction nucleotides: 4. The CDR3 has 15 residues. Germline V gene lookup returns CDR1 SEHNR and CDR2 FQNEAQ (reference sequence). CDR3 region: CASSLGQRSYNEQFF. Written as DNA, the CDR3 is TGTGCCAGCAGCCTGGGACAGCGCTCCTACAATGAGCAGTTCTTC.

The rearrangement uses TRBV7-2 and TRBJ1-5, with 7 positions matching TRBD1. Germline-derived CDR1 and CDR2 are SGHTA and FQGNSA. The CDR3 sequence is 13 residues long. V shed 5 bases and J 5 bases; nucleotides not matched to a gene: 3. The CDR3 spells CASSGDRYQPQHF. Here the CDR3 DNA reads TGTGCCAGCAGCGGGGACAGATATCAGCCCCAGCATTTT.

Only a few counts were recorded for this clonotype. The J gene is TRBJ1-1, the V gene TRBV12-3 or TRBV12-4; the D gene is possibly TRBD1 (5 bases). CDR3 length equals 11 residues. Trimming took off 3 bases at V and 11 bases at J, with 10 bases between the two ends. For the CDR3, the DNA is TGTGCCAGCAGTTTCGACAGAGTGGCTTTCTTT. It codes for CASSFDRVAFF.

This clonotype was seen only a few times. V usage is TRBV10-3 and J usage is TRBJ1-5; D is ambiguous. The CDR3 runs to 16 residues. CDR1 and CDR2 (germline): ENHRY, SYGVKD. The ends were cut back, 0 bases at V and 4 bases at J, with 13 bases in the middle. CDR3 protein: CAISESSIRENQPQHF. The CDR3 nucleotides are TGTGCCATCAGTGAGTCGTCGATTCGGGAAAATCAGCCCCAGCATTTT.

This clonotype was seen a handful of times. The chain links TRBV11-1 to TRBJ2-5; 7 bases line up with TRBD1. Germline V CDR1 and CDR2: SGHAT, FQDESV (reference sequence). V lost 4 bases to trimming and J lost 7 bases; unmatched junction nucleotides: 12. CDR3 size: 15 residues. The CDR3, as DNA: TGTGCCAGCAGCTCAACCCCACTAGGGGGCGGGACCCAGTACTTC. Encoded protein: CASSSTPLGGGTQYF.

This clonotype was detected only a few times. The chain combines TRBV28 with TRBJ2-7, with a tentative D call TRBD1 (5 bases). The CDR3 has 12 residues. Trimming took 3 bases from V and 3 from J, leaving 6 bases between them. CDR1 and CDR2 (germline): MDHEN, SYDVKM. The CDR3 sequence: CASSLTVYEQYF. CDR3 sequence (DNA): TGTGCCAGCAGTTTGACAGTCTACGAGCAGTACTTC.

The genes are TRBV7-2 and TRBJ2-3; TRBD2 matches 11 bases. V dropped 5 bases and J dropped 4; count of bases not matched to a gene: 5. CDR1 is SGHTA, CDR2 FQGNSA, per germline. This CDR3 comprises 15 residues. CDR3 amino acids: CASSPIAGGADTQYF. CDR3 nucleotide sequence: TGTGCCAGCAGCCCGATAGCGGGAGGGGCAGATACGCAGTATTTT.

This clonotype was observed a handful of times. CDR3 sequence reads: CASSWGIGGYGYTF. CDR3 DNA sequence: TGTGCCAGCAGCTGGGGGATTGGGGGCTATGGCTACACCTTC. J is TRBJ1-2 and V is TRBV11-2, with D possibly TRBD1 on 5 matching bases. Germline V gene data show CDR1 as SGHAT and CDR2 as FQNNGV. The germline V and J ends were trimmed by 4 bases and 4 bases, with 13 bases remaining between them. This CDR3 contains 14 residues.

The chain carries TRBV14 and TRBJ2-2, with D unresolved. V was clipped by 1 base and J by 4 bases, with 16 bases between them. This CDR3 is built from 17 residues. The germline V gene has CDR1 SGHDN and CDR2 FVKESK. The chain's CDR3 is CASSQVPHSILTGELFF. The DNA for the CDR3 is TGTGCCAGCAGCCAAGTCCCCCACAGCATCCTCACCGGGGAGCTGTTTTTT.

In this sample, this clonotype turned up a few times. This chain uses TRBV5-4 with TRBJ1-1; 8 nucleotides agree with TRBD1. V lost 5 bases, J lost 2 bases, and 2 bases stayed unmatched. The CDR3 covers 13 residues. Germline V gene sequence: CDR1 SGHNT, CDR2 YYREEE (reference sequence). This CDR3 is CASRGQGNTEAFF. DNA for the CDR3: TGTGCCAGCAGAGGACAGGGCAACACTGAAGCTTTCTTT. The full variable domain, with the rest looked up from reference TRBV5-4 and TRBJ1-1, is ETGVTQSPTHLIKTRGQQVTLRCSSQSGHNTVSWYQQALGQGPQFIFQYYREEENGRGNFPPRFSGLQFPNYSSELNVNALELDDSALYLCASRGQGNTEAFFGQGTRLTVV.

Only a few counts were recorded for this clonotype. DNA for the CDR3: TGTGCCAGCAGTTACACGGACAGACGCTACGAGCAGTACTTC. It encodes CASSYTDRRYEQYF. The chain recombines TRBV6-5 with TRBJ2-7; tentative D call: TRBD1 (6 bases). The CDR3 loop spans 14 amino acids. Deletions cut 2 bases from V and 3 bases from J, with 11 bases between. Looked up from germline, CDR1 is MNHEY and CDR2 is SVGAGI.

In this sample, this clonotype turned up many times. The CDR3 DNA sequence: TGTGCCAGCAGCTTACAGGGAGGCGACACTGAAGCTTTCTTT. It encodes CASSLQGGDTEAFF. This chain joins TRBV7-9 and TRBJ1-1, with D possibly TRBD1 on 5 matching bases. This CDR3 comprises 14 residues. V was cut by 2 bases and J by 3 bases, with 10 bases left in between. The germline CDR1 and CDR2 sequences are SEHNR and FQNEAQ (reference sequence).

This clonotype was observed at least ten times. This sequence joins TRBV20-1 and TRBJ2-3, with D perhaps TRBD1 or TRBD2 (6 bases each). The CDR3 is made up of 17 amino acids. Looked up from germline, CDR1 is DFQATT and CDR2 is SNEGSKA (reference sequence). Trimming shortened V by 3 bases and J by 0 bases, and 19 bases separated the two germline ends. The CDR3 DNA reads as TGCAGTGCTAGTATCGGGGGCCGACTTACTAGCACAGATACGCAGTATTTT. It translates to CSASIGGRLTSTDTQYF.

This clonotype was detected many times. The rearrangement uses TRBV7-6 and TRBJ2-3, with no clear D. V lost 1 base and J 3 bases, leaving 11 bases between the germline ends. The CDR3 contains 15 residues. From germline, CDR1 is SGHVS and CDR2 FNYEAQ. The DNA for the CDR3 is TGTGCCAGCAGCTTAGGCAGTTCTAGGACAGATACGCAGTATTTT. Its translation is CASSLGSSRTDTQYF. Together with reference TRBV7-6 and TRBJ2-3, the CDR3 gives the full variable domain: GAGVSQSPRYKVTKRGQDVALRCDPISGHVSLYWYRQALGQGPEFLTYFNYEAQQDKSGLPNDRFSAERPEGSISTLTIQRTEQRDSAMYRCASSLGSSRTDTQYFGPGTRLTVL.

This clonotype was detected a few times. This chain links TRBV27 with TRBJ2-1; no clear D. Germline V gives CDR1 MNHEY, CDR2 SMNVEV (reference sequence). The V and J ends lost 3 bases and 8 bases respectively, with 11 bases between them. This CDR3 has 13 residues. In DNA, the CDR3 is TGTGCCAGCAGTTTTGGCCGGTTGGATGAGCAGTTCTTC. It codes for CASSFGRLDEQFF.

The chain employs TRBV7-3 and TRBJ2-1, with TRBD2 identical over 7 bases. Germline trimming cut 6 bases from V and 0 bases from J; bases unmatched to any gene: 5. The V gene's germline CDR1 is SGHTA and CDR2 FQGTGA. The CDR3 sequence is 15 residues long. CDR3 sequence reads: CASRSSGNSYNEQFF. CDR3 coding DNA: TGTGCCAGCAGATCTAGCGGTAACTCCTACAATGAGCAGTTCTTC.

This clonotype was counted ten times or more. The gene calls are TRBV6-4 and TRBJ2-1, with a weak D call TRBD1 (5 bases). Germline CDR1 MRHNA, CDR2 SNTAGT. This CDR3 region has 14 residues. Trimming took 8 bases from V and 5 from J, leaving 16 bases between them. The CDR3 nucleotides are TGTGCCAGCCAAATAACGCTAGGGGACAATGAGCAGTTCTTC. Its protein product is CASQITLGDNEQFF.

The CDR3 spells CASSLVGTGEKLFF. CDR3 DNA: TGTGCCAGCAGCTTAGTAGGGACCGGTGAAAAACTGTTTTTT. The chain joins TRBV7-9 to TRBJ1-4; D might be TRBD1 (5 bases). The V gene's germline CDR1 is SEHNR and CDR2 FQNEAQ (reference sequence). V shed 1 base and J shed 7 bases, with 10 bases lying between them. The length of the CDR3 is 14 residues.

The rearrangement uses TRBV10-3 and TRBJ1-1; D is uncertain. Trimming cost V 11 bases and J 5 bases, with 12 bases left between them. The CDR3 is 11 amino acids. Germline values: CDR1 ENHRY, CDR2 SYGVKD. For the CDR3, the DNA is TGTGCCTCCTCGGGCGGAACTGAAGCTTTCTTT. This translates into CASSGGTEAFF.

The table lists this clonotype with many counts. The V call is TRBV28, the J call TRBJ1-2; unclear D gene. The CDR3 runs 14 residues. Trimming took off 7 bases at V and 7 bases at J, with 19 bases between the two ends. The germline V gene encodes CDR1 MDHEN and CDR2 SYDVKM. The CDR3 region is CASTPAPDSFGYTF. The CDR3 coding sequence is TGTGCCAGCACCCCCGCTCCGGACTCGTTTGGCTACACCTTC.

This clonotype came up many times. The rearrangement joins TRBV10-3 to TRBJ2-2; the D gene could be TRBD1 or TRBD2 (6 bases each). The CDR3 contains 13 residues. Germline CDR1 reads ENHRY; CDR2 reads SYGVKD. The germline V and J ends were trimmed by 10 bases and 1 base, with 10 bases remaining between them. CDR3 amino acids: CATGAGNTGELFF. CDR3 DNA sequence: TGTGCCACGGGGGCAGGGAACACCGGGGAGCTGTTTTTT.

The sample holds many counts of this clonotype. The chain joins TRBV6-5 to TRBJ2-7; no clear D gene. This CDR3 has 11 residues. V was shortened by 6 bases and J by 3 bases, with 6 bases between the two germline ends. Germline values: CDR1 MNHEY, CDR2 SVGAGI. CDR3 residues: CASSSYYEQYF. CDR3 in DNA: TGTGCCAGCAGCTCCTACTACGAGCAGTACTTC.

At least ten counts were recorded for this clonotype. J is TRBJ1-1 and V is TRBV30, with D possibly being TRBD1 (5 bases). The CDR3 length is 12 residues. Germline CDR1 is GTSNPN and CDR2 is SVGIG (reference sequence). Trimming stripped 0 bases from V and 11 bases from J, with 13 bases between. The DNA for the CDR3 is TGTGCCTGGAGTGTACGGCAGGGTATGGCTTTCTTT. It yields the protein CAWSVRQGMAFF.

This clonotype showed up many times. The chain has TRBV20-1 and TRBJ2-7; 8 positions match TRBD2. The CDR3 totals 14 residues. Looked up from germline, CDR1 is DFQATT and CDR2 is SNEGSKA (reference sequence). J gave up 7 bases and V 6 bases, and 14 bases lay outside the gene matches. CDR3 nucleotide sequence: TGCAGTGCCCCGCGGGGGGAGGGCCAAGTGGAGCAGTACTTC. Its protein is CSAPRGEGQVEQYF.

Only a few counts were recorded for this clonotype. The rearrangement links TRBV30 to TRBJ1-1; 7 bases are a match to TRBD1. Germline-derived CDR1 and CDR2 are GTSNPN and SVGIG (reference sequence). The junction had 2 bases not matched to a gene; V was cut back by 3 bases and J by 1 base. This CDR3 is built from 13 residues. The CDR3 sequence: CAWRGQPNTEAFF. DNA for the CDR3: TGTGCCTGGAGGGGACAGCCGAACACTGAAGCTTTCTTT.

V and J are TRBV7-9 and TRBJ2-7; 7 nucleotides line up with TRBD1. The germline gives CDR1 SEHNR, CDR2 FQNEAQ (reference sequence). The CDR3 is made up of 17 amino acids. Germline trimming cut 2 bases from V and 1 base from J; bases unmatched to any gene: 11. CDR3 bases: TGTGCCAGCAGCTTAATCGCTTGGGGACAGCTTTCCTACGAGCAGTACTTC. Translating it yields CASSLIAWGQLSYEQYF.

This clonotype has a handful of counts. This chain joins TRBV28 and TRBJ1-6, with D unresolved. The CDR3 consists of 12 residues. Germline V CDR1 and CDR2: MDHEN, SYDVKM. Trimming shortened V by 6 bases and J by 7 bases, and 7 bases separated the two germline ends. The CDR3 sequence: CASRDPNSPLHF. In DNA, the CDR3 is TGTGCCAGCAGGGATCCCAATTCACCCCTCCACTTT.

This chain joins TRBV7-3 and TRBJ2-2; D is undetermined. The ends were cut back, 5 bases at V and 4 bases at J, with 11 bases in the middle. This CDR3 contains 14 residues. Germline CDR1 SGHTA, CDR2 FQGTGA. The CDR3 DNA follows: TGTGCCAGCAGCCTCAAGGCCCCCACCGGGGAGCTGTTTTTT. Residues: CASSLKAPTGELFF.

The rearrangement uses TRBV6-5 and TRBJ1-2, with TRBD1 matching 12 bases. The CDR3 is 13 amino acids. V shed 6 bases, J shed 10 bases, and the junction held 6 bases outside the gene matches. Per germline, CDR1 MNHEY and CDR2 SVGAGI. The CDR3 is CASSSTGQGAYTF. In DNA form, the CDR3 reads TGTGCCAGCAGCTCCACGGGACAGGGGGCCTACACCTTC.